This TCR beta chain came from a study of Graves' ophthalmopathy and Graves' hyperthyroidism. Notes on this clonotype: Its antigen is not identified.

Pregnant or lactating patients and those with other autoimmune diseases or uncontrolled infections were excluded. Diagnosis relied on clinical symptoms, serum thyroxine, TRAb, thyroid ultrasound and orbital computed tomography. The starting material, 8 to 10 ml of fresh peripheral blood, provided the PBMCs. Findings and limits, study-wide: A 13-signature model separated ophthalmopathy from stable hyperthyroidism, 87.88% sensitivity, 65% to 82% specificity.

Scientists amplified the TCR beta CDR3 regions from RNA transcripts. Second-round multiplex PCR followed a first-round RT-PCR using HTBI primers. TCRdb used MiXCR to reprocess the multiplex PCR reads, holding one entry per CDR3 protein. The data contain about 700,000 distinct CDR3 sequences, 40% of them seen just once; the ten biggest clones take up roughly 46%. Looked up from germline, CDR1 is SQVTM and CDR2 is ANQGSEA. V lost 5 bases, J lost 3 bases, and 4 bases stayed unmatched. The CDR3 extends over 12 amino acids. The TCR was taken from an adult man with Graves' ophthalmopathy. This sequence joins TRBV29-1 and TRBJ2-7; 7 bases are shared with TRBD2. The specimen sequenced was peripheral blood. The CDR3 DNA follows: TGCAGCGTTAGTGGGGGGGACTACGAGCAGTACTTC. It encodes CSVSGGDYEQYF.